This T cell receptor beta chain was sequenced during a study of T cells after yellow fever vaccination (dated by TCRdb to the late 2010s). General notes on the study: Libraries from fractions with low cell numbers were prepared with the SMART-Seq v4 Ultra Low Input RNA kit. To follow T-cell clones before and after both primary and booster YFV17D yellow fever vaccination, bulk TCR alpha and beta repertoires underwent longitudinal sequencing. Two healthy male donors made up the cohort, one aged 18 to 29 years and the other aged 30 to 40 years. Blood was drawn at multiple timepoints before and after primary and secondary immunization, with bulk PBMC replicates and cell subsets isolated. Paper-wide results and their limitations: After the booster, most of the clones that had expanded following primary vaccination were detected again (around 97% of CD4 and around 90% of CD8), which suggests that memory was broadly maintained. The study included only two donors, which limits how far the findings can be generalized. A small share of clonotypes was detected in both CD4 and CD8 compartments, with the overlap likely arising from convergent recombination. The secondary T-cell response was found to be weaker but faster than the primary response, with a peak reached on day 5 rather than on day 15. Because abundant contaminating clonotypes from the bulk population could be contained in FACS-sorted repertoires, computational filtering was required.

This sample's treatment or condition label indicates: live attenuated yellow fever vaccine strain. A standard Ficoll-Paque protocol was used to isolate PBMCs from peripheral blood. CD4 and CD8 T-cell fractions were isolated with Dynabeads CD4 and CD8 positive selection kits. TriZol was used to extract RNA from bulk PBMCs, CD4 and CD8 fractions, and dextramer-positive and dextramer-negative fractions. Trimming at the junction amounts to 8 bases on V and 1 base on J, and the germline ends lie 11 bases apart. From the cysteine up to the phenylalanine, the CDR3 has a length of 13 residues. The sequence is cut down to CDR3 DNA, 39 bases in frame from base 1. CDR1 MNHEY and CDR2 SVGAGI are derived from the germline V gene. This clonotype was seen at least ten times. What antigen it recognizes has not been identified. The input lacks base qualities; no much larger clone sits a single base away. TCR cDNA was synthesized by 5'RACE template switching, through which a universal primer site and unique molecular identifiers were introduced. Priming of cDNA synthesis was performed from both the TCR alpha and TCR beta constant segments. Library amplification involved two PCR steps, and the second step added sample barcodes and sequencing adapters. Libraries were sequenced on Illumina HiSeq 2500 (2x100 bp) or NovaSeq (2x150 bp). The authors' pipeline ran thus. Demultiplexing of reads and collapsing into UMI consensus sequences were performed with MIGEC, and V(D)J alignment was carried out with MiXCR. Vaccine-responding clonotypes were defined with edgeR using replicate PBMC samples, requiring FDR below 0.01 and a log2 fold change above 5 up to day 15. CD4 or CD8 identity was assigned to each bulk clonotype according to whether the clonotype was present at higher abundance in the sequenced CD4 repertoire or the sequenced CD8 repertoire. Starting from the raw public reads, TCRdb applied fastp trimming at Q25, assembled clones with MiXCR and retained in-frame beta chains. Entries that share a CDR3 protein sequence are merged under the most common genes and DNA. The V and J calls and clone size are TCRdb's, not the authors'. Across this sample there are roughly 120,000 distinct CDR3 sequences, with 6% to 8% seen only once. Together, the top ten hold about 2.7% of the sample.

The clonotype was recovered from a young man who received the YFV17D yellow fever vaccine. Sequenced material: CD4+ T cells sorted from PBMCs, taken around 10 days after the first yellow fever vaccination. The chain couples TRBV6-5 to TRBJ2-5, with the D gene uncertain. The DNA sequence follows: TGTGCCAGCTACCCGGCCGTCCAAGAGACCCAGTACTTC. Its product reads: CASYPAVQETQYF.